This TCR beta chain emerged from a study of siplizumab effects on memory and regulatory T cells. Sequencing of each sample assayed approximately 110,000 TCR templates. Generated by immunoSEQ multiplex PCR, the TCRdb table keeps only in-frame clones and is missing some. The sample records about 110,000 clones, just under 95% being singletons. On this clone: The antigen is unknown.

The germline CDR1 and CDR2 sequences are WSHSY and SAAADI. This CDR3 comprises 16 residues. V dropped 3 bases and J dropped 0; count of bases not matched to a gene: 5. General study points: Contribution to the alloresponse seemed major for naive T cells, which also seemed more diverse than memory cells. Phenotypic classification as naive or memory proved unattainable for roughly 75-97% of proliferating CD4+ or CD8+ clones. Sequences below about 10^-5 frequency were poorly captured. As a result, only a minor fraction of alloreactive clones mapped to unstimulated subsets.

Sequencing was carried out using CD4+ T cells sorted from blood. This clonotype was obtained from a human donor in good health. The chain couples TRBV10-2 to TRBJ2-3; TRBD2 matches 8 bases. As DNA, the CDR3 is TGCGCCAGCAGTGATGATCGGGGGGGTAGCACAGATACGCAGTATTTT. Protein sequence: CASSDDRGGSTDTQYF.